This TCR beta chain was sequenced for a study of shared clonotypes between healthy human individuals. TCRdb keeps only in-frame clones here, not all; method: immunoSEQ multiplex PCR. The data hold around 1.9 million clones, with about 93% observed a single time. The CDR3 covers 16 residues. Naive CD8 cells were CD45RO-negative, positively selected for CCR7, excluding terminally differentiated effector memory CD45RA+ cells. Healthy and HIV-negative, the adult donors had no recent acute infections or vaccinations. Sequences were obtained from naive CD8+ T cells from PBMCs. The chain uses TRBV21-1 and TRBJ2-1. TRBV21-1 is labeled a pseudogene. This clonotype originated in a man between 18 and 35 years old in good health. Some clones in this sample may be carry-over from other donors' samples. In DNA, the CDR3 is TGTGCCAGCACCTTCGACCGGGACGCCACGGTCAATGAGCAGTTCTTC. This codes for CASTFDRDATVNEQFF.